This record covers a single TCR beta chain. Its antigen is currently unknown. Trimming pared 6 bases from V and 1 base from J, leaving 6 bases between. CDR3 length: 13 amino acids. The germline V gene has CDR1 MRHNA and CDR2 SNTAGT. Method: immunoSEQ multiplex PCR; TCRdb's copy keeps in-frame clones and lacks some. This sample has under 400,000 clones; around nine tenths occur once, and the top ten carry around 3.5%. The sample originates from a study of Ad26.COV2.S vaccination and SARS-CoV-2 variants. Findings and caveats of the study: Post-vaccination breadth of spike-specific CD8+ and CD4+ T cell responses was reportedly substantial.

As for treatment: about 20 received Ad26.COV2.S at low or high dose, single or two shots; five or six received placebo; per-sample allocation not given. After the first vaccine or placebo injection, samples were drawn on day 63. The chain combines TRBV6-4 with TRBJ1-4; D is uncertain. The sample was peripheral blood, taken in a trial of Ad26.COV2.S vaccine versus placebo. The sequence was obtained from a person aged 18-65 years who received the Ad26.COV2.S COVID-19 vaccine or a placebo. In DNA form, the CDR3 reads TGTGCCAGCAGGGGTGGAACTAATGAAAAACTGTTTTTT. It yields the protein CASRGGTNEKLFF.